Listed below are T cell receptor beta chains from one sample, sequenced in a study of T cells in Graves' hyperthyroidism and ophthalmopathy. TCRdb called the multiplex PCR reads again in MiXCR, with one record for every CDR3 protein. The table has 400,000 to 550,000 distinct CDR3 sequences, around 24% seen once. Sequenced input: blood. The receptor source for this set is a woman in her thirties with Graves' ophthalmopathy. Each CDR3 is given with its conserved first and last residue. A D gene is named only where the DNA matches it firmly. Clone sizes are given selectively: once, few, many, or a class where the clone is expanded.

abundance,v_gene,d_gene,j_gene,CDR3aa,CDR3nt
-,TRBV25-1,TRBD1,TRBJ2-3,CASSESFGEQGAVSDADTQYF,TGTGCCAGCAGTGAATCCTTCGGGGAGCAGGGGGCGGTTTCGGACGCAGATACGCAGTATTTT
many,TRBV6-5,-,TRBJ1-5,CASSYSTGQPQHF,TGTGCCAGCAGTTACTCGACGGGTCAGCCCCAGCATTTT
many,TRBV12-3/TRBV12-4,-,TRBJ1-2,CASESGGGLGYGYTF,TGTGCCAGCGAAAGTGGAGGGGGGCTGGGATATGGCTACACCTTC
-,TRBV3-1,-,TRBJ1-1,CASSQNTLDSEAFF,TGTGCCAGCAGCCAAAATACGCTTGACTCTGAAGCTTTCTTT
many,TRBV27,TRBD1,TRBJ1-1,CASNTGTGDTEAFF,TGTGCCAGCAACACCGGGACAGGGGACACTGAAGCTTTCTTT
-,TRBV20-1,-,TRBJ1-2,CSARDWGGVRGYTF,TGCAGTGCTAGAGATTGGGGGGGGGTACGTGGCTACACCTTC
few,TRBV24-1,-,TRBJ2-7,CATSDPRDGYEQYF,TGTGCCACCAGTGATCCCCGGGACGGCTACGAGCAGTACTTC
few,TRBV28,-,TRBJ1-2,CASSFPTGNYGYTF,TGTGCCAGCAGTTTCCCAACAGGGAACTATGGCTACACCTTC
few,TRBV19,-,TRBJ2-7,CASSIGARVRGEQYF,TGTGCCAGTAGTATAGGGGCCAGGGTTCGAGGCGAGCAGTACTTC
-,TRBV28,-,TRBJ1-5,CASSLSAAPNQPQHF,TGTGCCAGCAGTTTATCAGCAGCCCCTAATCAGCCCCAGCATTTT
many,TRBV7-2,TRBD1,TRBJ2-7,CASSYRQGSYEQYF,TGTGCCAGCAGCTATAGACAGGGTTCCTACGAGCAGTACTTC
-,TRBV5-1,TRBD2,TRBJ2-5,CASSGGGGAPPQETQYF,TGCGCCAGCAGCGGGGGCGGGGGGGCCCCCCCCCAAGAGACCCAGTACTTC
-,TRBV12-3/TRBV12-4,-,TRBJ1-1,CASDSWRGNTEAFF,TGTGCCAGTGACTCTTGGCGGGGGAACACTGAAGCTTTCTTT
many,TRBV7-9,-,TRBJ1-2,CASSLAAAGPAGYTF,TGTGCCAGCAGCTTAGCTGCTGCGGGTCCGGCTGGCTACACCTTC
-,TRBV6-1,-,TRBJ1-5,CASSETPRRSNQPQHF,TGTGCAAGCAGTGAAACCCCGAGGCGTAGCAATCAGCCCCAGCATTTT
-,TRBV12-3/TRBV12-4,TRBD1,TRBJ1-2,CASSTTGAPNYGYTF,TGTGCCAGCAGCACTACAGGGGCGCCTAACTATGGCTACACCTTC
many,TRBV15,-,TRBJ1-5,CATSSASNQPQHF,TGTGCCACCAGCAGTGCCTCCAATCAGCCCCAGCATTTT
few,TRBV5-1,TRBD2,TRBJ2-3,CASSAWTSGGYGTDTQYF,TGCGCCAGCAGCGCGTGGACTAGCGGGGGATACGGCACAGATACGCAGTATTTT
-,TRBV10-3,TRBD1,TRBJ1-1,CAISGPGQGLYYGGTEAFF,TGTGCCATCAGTGGGCCGGGACAGGGGTTGTACTATGGTGGCACTGAAGCTTTCTTT
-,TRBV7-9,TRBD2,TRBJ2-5,CASSPRLAGGEETQYF,TGTGCCAGCAGCCCGAGACTAGCGGGGGGAGAAGAGACCCAGTACTTC
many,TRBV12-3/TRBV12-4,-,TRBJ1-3,CASSFDMAGGNTIYF,TGTGCCAGCAGTTTTGACATGGCAGGAGGAAACACCATATATTTT
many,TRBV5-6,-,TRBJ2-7,CASSLSSGFPYEQYF,TGTGCCAGCAGCTTATCTTCAGGCTTCCCTTACGAGCAGTACTTC
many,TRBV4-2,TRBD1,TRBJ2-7,CASSQERQGHEQYF,TGTGCCAGCAGCCAAGAAAGACAGGGGCACGAGCAGTACTTC
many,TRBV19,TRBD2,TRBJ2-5,CASSMYGGGARETQYF,TGTGCCAGTAGTATGTATGGCGGGGGGGCCCGGGAGACCCAGTACTTC
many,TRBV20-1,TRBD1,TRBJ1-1,CSAREGQGLNTEAFF,TGCAGTGCTAGAGAGGGACAGGGGCTGAACACTGAAGCTTTCTTT
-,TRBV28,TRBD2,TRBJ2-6,CASISGGRAGSRANVLTF,TGTGCCAGCATTTCGGGGGGACGCGCCGGTTCAAGGGCCAACGTCCTGACTTTC
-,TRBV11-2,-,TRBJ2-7,CASSSREDGYEQYF,TGTGCCAGCAGCTCAAGGGAGGATGGCTACGAGCAGTACTTC
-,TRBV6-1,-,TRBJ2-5,CASAEGQETQYF,TGTGCCAGCGCGGAAGGGCAAGAGACCCAGTACTTC
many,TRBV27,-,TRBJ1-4,CASSPVATNEKLFF,TGTGCCAGCAGTCCCGTCGCAACTAATGAAAAACTGTTTTTT
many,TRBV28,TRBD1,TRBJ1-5,CASSRDRENQPQHF,TGTGCCAGCAGCCGTGACAGGGAAAATCAGCCCCAGCATTTT
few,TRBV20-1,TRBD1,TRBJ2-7,CSAGTAFRDEQYF,TGCAGTGCTGGGACAGCCTTTCGGGACGAGCAGTACTTC
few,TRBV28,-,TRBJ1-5,CASSLLAGANQPQHF,TGTGCCAGCAGTTTATTGGCAGGCGCCAATCAGCCCCAGCATTTT
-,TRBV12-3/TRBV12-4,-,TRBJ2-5,CASSPYGYMGKGTQYF,TGTGCCAGCAGTCCGTACGGGTACATGGGGAAAGGGACCCAGTACTTC
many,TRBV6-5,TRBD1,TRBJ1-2,CASRRDRGHGGYTF,TGTGCCAGCAGGAGGGACAGGGGGCATGGCGGCTACACCTTC
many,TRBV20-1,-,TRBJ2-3,CSAVNRDTQYF,TGCAGTGCTGTAAACCGAGATACGCAGTATTTT
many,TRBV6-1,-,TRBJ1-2,CASSDRADYGYTF,TGTGCCAGCAGTGATAGGGCAGACTATGGCTACACCTTC
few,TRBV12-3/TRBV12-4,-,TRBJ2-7,CASSFGGVVFEQYF,TGTGCCAGCAGTTTCGGTGGAGTGGTTTTCGAGCAGTACTTC
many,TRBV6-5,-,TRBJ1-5,CASSYSQELWPQHF,TGTGCCAGCAGTTACTCTCAGGAACTATGGCCCCAGCATTTT
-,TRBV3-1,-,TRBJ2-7,CASSPGPLYEQYF,TGTGCCAGCAGTCCGGGGCCGCTCTACGAGCAGTACTTC
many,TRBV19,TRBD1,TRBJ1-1,CASSTGQGYTEAFF,TGTGCCAGTAGTACCGGACAGGGCTACACTGAAGCTTTCTTT